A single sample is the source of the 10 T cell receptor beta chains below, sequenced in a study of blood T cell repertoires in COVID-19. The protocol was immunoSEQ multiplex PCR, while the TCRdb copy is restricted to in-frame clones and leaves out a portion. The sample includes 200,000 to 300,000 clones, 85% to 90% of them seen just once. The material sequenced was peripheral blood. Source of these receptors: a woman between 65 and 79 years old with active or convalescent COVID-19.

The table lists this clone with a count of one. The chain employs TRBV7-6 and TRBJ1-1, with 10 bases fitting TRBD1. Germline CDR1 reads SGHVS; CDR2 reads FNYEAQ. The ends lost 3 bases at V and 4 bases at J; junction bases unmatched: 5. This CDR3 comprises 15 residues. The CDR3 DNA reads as TGTGCCAGCAGCTTGACAGGGGGCTCTCCCACTGAAGCTTTCTTT. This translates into CASSLTGGSPTEAFF.

As DNA, the CDR3 is TGTGCCAGCTCACCACCCCGGGAGCCCGACGGCTACACCTTC. Its translation is CASSPPREPDGYTF. This sequence joins TRBV18 and TRBJ1-2; D gene unclear. V shed 0 bases and J shed 8 bases, with 13 bases lying between them. CDR3 size: 14 residues. Germline V CDR1 and CDR2: KGHSH, LQKENI.

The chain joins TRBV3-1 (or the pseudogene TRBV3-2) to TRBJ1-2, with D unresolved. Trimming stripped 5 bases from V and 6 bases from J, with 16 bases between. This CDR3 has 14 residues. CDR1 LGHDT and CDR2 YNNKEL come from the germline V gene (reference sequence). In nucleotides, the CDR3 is TGTGCCAGCAGCGAAAATTACCGGGAGGATGGCTACACCTTC. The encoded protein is CASSENYREDGYTF.

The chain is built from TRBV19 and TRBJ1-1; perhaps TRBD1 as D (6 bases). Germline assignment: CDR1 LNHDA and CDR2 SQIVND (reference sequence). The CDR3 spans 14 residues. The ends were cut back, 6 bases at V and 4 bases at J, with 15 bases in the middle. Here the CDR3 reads CASRETGTGTEAFF. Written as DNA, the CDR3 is TGTGCCAGTAGAGAAACAGGGACCGGCACTGAAGCTTTCTTT.

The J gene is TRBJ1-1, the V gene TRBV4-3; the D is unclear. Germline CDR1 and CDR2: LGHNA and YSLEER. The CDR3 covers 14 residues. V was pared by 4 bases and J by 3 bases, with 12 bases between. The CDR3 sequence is CASSRVNRDTEAFF. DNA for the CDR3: TGCGCCAGCAGCCGGGTGAACAGAGACACTGAAGCTTTCTTT.

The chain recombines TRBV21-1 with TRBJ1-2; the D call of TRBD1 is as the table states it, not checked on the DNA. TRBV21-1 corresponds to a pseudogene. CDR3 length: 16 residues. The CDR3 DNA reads TGTGCCAGCAGCCCATCCCTCAGGGGGCCGTACTATGGCTACACCTTC. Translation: CASSPSLRGPYYGYTF.

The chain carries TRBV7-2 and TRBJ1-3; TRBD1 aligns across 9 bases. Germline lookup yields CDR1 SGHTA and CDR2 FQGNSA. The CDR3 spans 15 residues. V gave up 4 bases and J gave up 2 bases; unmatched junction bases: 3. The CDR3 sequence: CASSWDRAPGNTIYF. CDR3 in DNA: TGTGCCAGCAGCTGGGACAGGGCACCTGGAAACACCATATATTTT.

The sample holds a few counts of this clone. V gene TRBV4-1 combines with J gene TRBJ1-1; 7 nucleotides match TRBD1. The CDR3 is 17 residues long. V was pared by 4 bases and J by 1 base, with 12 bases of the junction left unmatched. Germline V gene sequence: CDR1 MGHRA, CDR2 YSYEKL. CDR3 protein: CASSPNLGTAQNTEAFF. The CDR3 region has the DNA TGCGCCAGCAGCCCAAATTTAGGGACAGCTCAGAACACTGAAGCTTTCTTT.

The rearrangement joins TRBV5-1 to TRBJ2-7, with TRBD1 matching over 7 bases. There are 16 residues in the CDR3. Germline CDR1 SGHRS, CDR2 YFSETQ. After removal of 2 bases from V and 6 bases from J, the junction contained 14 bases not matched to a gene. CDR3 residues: CASSFGDRVVSAEQYF. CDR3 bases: TGCGCCAGCAGCTTTGGTGACAGGGTCGTTTCAGCCGAGCAGTACTTC.

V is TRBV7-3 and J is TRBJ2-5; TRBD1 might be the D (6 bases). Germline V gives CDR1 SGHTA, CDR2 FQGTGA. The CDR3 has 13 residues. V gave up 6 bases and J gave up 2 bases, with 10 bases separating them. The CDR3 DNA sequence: TGTGCCAGCAGTCGGACAGCTCAAGAGACCCAGTACTTC. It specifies CASSRTAQETQYF.